What follows are 31 T cell receptor beta chains derived from one specimen sequenced in a study of blood T cells in healthy people across ages (dated by TCRdb to about 2015). Receptors were amplified or captured by 5' RACE. Sequencing instrument: Illumina HiSeq 2500. A second PCR of about 6 to 11 cycles was performed with a sample-barcoded 5' primer and a J-beta primer mix. TCRdb reprocessing: public reads trimmed at Q25 with fastp, clones called with MiXCR, in-frame beta chains kept. Every distinct CDR3 protein forms one entry, paired with its most common genes and DNA. Within this sample are around 1,700,000 distinct CDR3 sequences, with 28% of them counted one time only. The ten top clones hold around 7.7% of the sample. Sample: blood. The receptor set was obtained from a woman aged 25 to 39 in good health.

The CDR3 protein is CASSSFGRFNEKLFF. CDR3 in DNA: TGCGCCAGCTCATCCTTCGGCAGGTTTAATGAAAAACTGTTTTTT. The V gene is TRBV5-1, the J gene TRBJ1-4; the D is unclear. The CDR3 consists of 15 residues. V was clipped by 7 bases and J by 4 bases, with 17 bases between them. Looked up from germline, CDR1 is SGHRS and CDR2 is YFSETQ.

This clonotype was recorded a few times. The rearrangement uses TRBV7-8 and TRBJ2-7; D gene unclear. CDR3 length: 14 amino acids. Germline assignment: CDR1 SGHVS and CDR2 FQNEAQ. V was shortened by 2 bases and J by 3 bases, with 11 bases between the two germline ends. For the CDR3, the DNA is TGTGCCAGCAGCTTAAACTGGAAGAACTACGAGCAGTACTTC. Amino acid sequence: CASSLNWKNYEQYF.

The J gene is TRBJ1-2, the V gene TRBV20-1; TRBD1 aligns across 7 bases. V dropped 3 bases and J dropped 7; count of bases not matched to a gene: 5. The CDR3 runs to 12 residues. Per the germline V gene, CDR1 is DFQATT and CDR2 is SNEGSKA (reference sequence). The CDR3 sequence is CSARPGGGGYTF. DNA of the CDR3: TGCAGTGCTAGGCCAGGGGGTGGTGGCTACACCTTC.

This clonotype was seen ten or more times. The chain couples TRBV20-1 to TRBJ1-2, with TRBD1 matching 8 bases. Losses at the gene ends were 4 bases for V and 2 bases for J; bases not matched to a gene: 6. There are 14 residues in the CDR3. CDR1 is DFQATT and CDR2 is SNEGSKA in the germline V gene (reference sequence). The CDR3: CSAIGQGSNYGYTF. The CDR3 nucleotides read TGCAGTGCTATCGGACAGGGTAGCAACTATGGCTACACCTTC.

As regards this clonotype: The junction departs from germline at one end; a sequencing error may be responsible. This chain connects TRBV6-1 to TRBJ1-2; 12 bases map to TRBD1. The CDR3 is 15 amino acids. Germline V gene lookup returns CDR1 MNHNS and CDR2 SASEGT. CDR3 protein: CASIEVGTGGRGYTF. CDR3 coding DNA: TGTGCCAGCATTGAAGTGGGGACAGGGGGCCGGGGCTACACCTTC.

This clonotype was observed at least ten times. This chain links TRBV29-1 with TRBJ2-5, with no clear D. The V and J ends lost 3 bases and 4 bases respectively, with 6 bases between them. The CDR3 runs to 11 residues. Germline CDR1 SQVTM, CDR2 ANQGSEA. The DNA of the CDR3 is TGCAGCGTTGAGTATAGAGAGACCCAGTACTTC. It specifies CSVEYRETQYF.

The V and J genes are TRBV5-1 and TRBJ2-6, with D unresolved. The CDR3 sequence is 15 residues long. Deletions cut 3 bases from V and 0 bases from J, with 7 bases between. Germline-derived CDR1 and CDR2 are SGHRS and YFSETQ. The CDR3 DNA follows: TGCGCCAGCAGCTCGGAAATCTCTGGGGCCAACGTCCTGACTTTC. The encoded protein is CASSSEISGANVLTF.

This chain links TRBV7-2 with TRBJ2-1; 8 bases are shared with TRBD2. Losses at the gene ends were 5 bases for V and 8 bases for J; bases not matched to a gene: 17. Germline values: CDR1 SGHTA, CDR2 FQGNSA. The CDR3 is 17 amino acids. This CDR3 reads CASSARGAGGRGDEQFF. DNA of the CDR3: TGTGCCAGCAGCGCCCGGGGGGCGGGAGGTAGGGGGGATGAGCAGTTCTTC.

This clonotype came up many times. This rearrangement joins TRBV29-1 to TRBJ2-5; 8 bases match TRBD2. J lost 0 bases, V lost 4 bases, and 10 bases had no gene match. The CDR3 covers 16 residues. Germline-derived CDR1 and CDR2 are SQVTM and ANQGSEA. The CDR3 DNA is TGCAGCGTTGTAGGACTAGCAGAAACGTACCAAGAGACCCAGTACTTC. This codes for CSVVGLAETYQETQYF.

The gene calls are TRBV5-1 and TRBJ2-7; D gene unclear. The CDR3 covers 14 residues. The germline V gene has CDR1 SGHRS and CDR2 YFSETQ. Deletions cut 0 bases from V and 2 bases from J, with 9 bases between. The DNA of the CDR3 is TGCGCCAGCAGCTTGGTTCCCCAAACCTACGAGCAGTACTTC. Its translation is CASSLVPQTYEQYF.

On this clonotype: Sequence at one end of the junction differs from germline and may be a read error. V usage is TRBV7-9 and J usage is TRBJ2-7; maybe TRBD1 (6 bases). From germline, CDR1 is SEHNR and CDR2 FQNEAQ (reference sequence). CDR3 size: 12 residues. The CDR3 coding sequence is TGTGCCGGCAGCTCCCAGGGGTACGAGCAGTACTTC. Protein: CAGSSQGYEQYF.

In this sample, this clonotype turned up a few times. The gene calls are TRBV7-2 and TRBJ2-1; 10 nucleotides agree with TRBD2. V was clipped by 5 bases and J by 5 bases; unmatched bases: 9. This CDR3 comprises 16 residues. CDR1 SGHTA and CDR2 FQGNSA come from the germline V gene. CDR3 region: CASSDTGTSADNEQFF. In DNA, the CDR3 is TGTGCCAGCAGCGACACCGGGACTAGCGCAGACAATGAGCAGTTCTTC.

This clonotype was seen at least ten times. This chain connects TRBV2 to TRBJ2-3; 7 nucleotides match TRBD2. J gave up 5 bases and V 3 bases, and 5 bases lay outside the gene matches. Germline CDR1 SNHLY, CDR2 FYNNEI. CDR3 size: 14 residues. In DNA form, the CDR3 reads TGTGCCAGCAGTGAGGTGGCGGGAGTAGATACGCAGTATTTT. Residues: CASSEVAGVDTQYF.

This clonotype occurred a few times. The chain links TRBV18 to TRBJ2-7; perhaps TRBD2 as D (6 bases). Germline-derived CDR1 and CDR2 are KGHSH and LQKENI. Trimming pared 1 base from V and 2 bases from J, leaving 12 bases between. There are 15 residues in the CDR3. CDR3 DNA: TGTGCCAGCTCACCACTTGGCGGGGATGCCTACGAGCAGTACTTC. Translating gives CASSPLGGDAYEQYF.

This clonotype appeared many times. The chain recombines TRBV2 with TRBJ1-6; 8 bases map to TRBD1. V shed 7 bases, J shed 6 bases, and the junction held 8 bases outside the gene matches. The length of the CDR3 is 15 residues. The V gene's germline CDR1 is SNHLY and CDR2 FYNNEI. The CDR3 nucleotides read TGTGCCAGCACCCACGACAGGGGAGGTAATTCACCCCTCCACTTT. Protein: CASTHDRGGNSPLHF.

This clonotype was detected only a few times. The gene calls are TRBV9 and TRBJ2-3; 10 bases are shared with TRBD2. The V gene's germline CDR1 is SGDLS and CDR2 YYNGEE. The CDR3 is 15 residues long. V trimming: 5 bases; J trimming: 0 bases; junction bases outside the gene matches: 3. This CDR3 is CASSKTSGSTDTQYF. The CDR3 region has the DNA TGTGCCAGCAGTAAGACTAGCGGGAGCACAGATACGCAGTATTTT.

Points on this clonotype: A much larger clone lies a single base off, so this may be a read error. The chain combines TRBV12-5 with TRBJ2-5; 9 nucleotides align to TRBD2. The CDR3 is 17 amino acids. V gave up 0 bases and J gave up 11 bases; unmatched junction bases: 16. Looked up from germline, CDR1 is LGHNT and CDR2 is FRNRAP. Here the CDR3 reads CASGLVLDSLAGNEQYF. Written as DNA, the CDR3 is TGTGCTAGTGGTTTGGTACTGGATTCTCTAGCGGGGAATGAGCAGTACTTC.

This clonotype was picked up many times. The chain joins TRBV4-2 to TRBJ2-4; no clear D gene. Trimming took 4 bases from V and 8 from J, leaving 12 bases between them. Looked up from germline, CDR1 is LGHNA and CDR2 is YNFKEQ. The CDR3 covers 13 residues. CDR3 nucleotides: TGTGCCAGCAGCCCAAGTATACCGGACATTCAGTACTTC. Encoded protein: CASSPSIPDIQYF.

This clonotype has more than one count but fewer than ten. The chain combines TRBV7-2 with TRBJ2-3; 9 nucleotides agree with TRBD2. The ends lost 5 bases at V and 4 bases at J; junction bases unmatched: 10. The CDR3 runs to 16 residues. In germline, CDR1 is SGHTA, CDR2 FQGNSA. The CDR3 loop reads CASSLRVAGESDTQYF. The CDR3 bases are TGTGCCAGCAGCCTCCGGGTAGCGGGAGAATCAGATACGCAGTATTTT.

The table lists this clonotype with many counts. The chain joins TRBV4-1 to TRBJ2-4; TRBD1 might be the D (6 bases). The CDR3 totals 16 residues. Germline CDR1 reads MGHRA; CDR2 reads YSYEKL. Trimming removed 1 base at V and 0 bases at J, with 10 bases between. The CDR3: CASSQVGQLAKNIQYF. The DNA for the CDR3 is TGCGCCAGCAGCCAAGTTGGACAGTTAGCCAAAAACATTCAGTACTTC.

Many counts were recorded for this clonotype. The chain joins TRBV6-1 to TRBJ2-7; D is uncertain. Germline V gene lookup returns CDR1 MNHNS and CDR2 SASEGT. This CDR3 has 14 residues. Trimming left V 7 bases short and J 0 bases short, with 13 bases between. The CDR3: CASKVRPLSYEQYF. As DNA, the CDR3 is TGTGCCAGCAAGGTGAGGCCGCTCTCCTACGAGCAGTACTTC.

This chain joins TRBV18 and TRBJ2-1, with TRBD1 matching over 8 bases. The CDR3 extends over 14 amino acids. CDR1 and CDR2 (germline): KGHSH, LQKENI. V lost 3 bases to trimming and J lost 9 bases; unmatched junction nucleotides: 7. The CDR3 sequence: CASSPGQAPGEQFF. CDR3 DNA sequence: TGTGCCAGCTCACCGGGACAGGCTCCCGGTGAGCAGTTCTTC.

V gene TRBV7-9 combines with J gene TRBJ2-1; 12 nucleotides agree with TRBD1. The CDR3 has 13 residues. From germline, CDR1 is SEHNR and CDR2 FQNEAQ (reference sequence). V shed 5 bases, J shed 12 bases, and the junction held 5 bases outside the gene matches. The CDR3 protein is CASSPGTGGWQFF. The CDR3 coding sequence is TGTGCCAGCAGCCCGGGGACAGGGGGCTGGCAGTTCTTC.

This clonotype has just a few counts. The genes are TRBV20-1 and TRBJ1-1; D unclear. The germline gives CDR1 DFQATT, CDR2 SNEGSKA (reference sequence). V was cut by 3 bases and J by 0 bases, with 8 bases left in between. The CDR3 has 13 residues. As DNA, the CDR3 is TGCAGTGCTAGGGGAGATATGAACACTGAAGCTTTCTTT. Protein product: CSARGDMNTEAFF.

The V call is TRBV25-1, the J call TRBJ2-6, with 9 bases aligning to TRBD1. The CDR3 covers 16 residues. Germline values: CDR1 MGHDK, CDR2 SYGVNS. Trimming removed 6 bases from V and 1 base from J; junction bases left unmatched: 4. CDR3 sequence reads: CASRGTGYSGANVLTF. CDR3 nucleotides: TGTGCCAGCAGAGGGACAGGGTATTCTGGGGCCAACGTCCTGACTTTC.

As regards this clonotype: This may arise from a read error, as a much more abundant clone is one base away. It is likely a read error, because the conserved phenylalanine at the end of the CDR3 is missing. The chain couples TRBV29-1 to TRBJ2-1, with 8 positions matching TRBD2. Germline CDR1 and CDR2: SQVTM and ANQGSEA. The ends lost 5 bases at V and 2 bases at J; junction bases unmatched: 5. The CDR3 length is 14 residues. The CDR3 loop reads CSVYGGVAYNEQFL. CDR3 DNA: TGCAGCGTTTACGGGGGGGTAGCCTACAATGAGCAGTTCTTA.

The genes are TRBV20-1 and TRBJ1-1; weak D call: TRBD1 (5 bases). V was shortened by 6 bases and J by 5 bases, with 16 bases between the two germline ends. CDR3 length: 13 amino acids. Germline values: CDR1 DFQATT, CDR2 SNEGSKA (reference sequence). The CDR3 nucleotides read TGCAGTGCAGCGGAGGGGAGTGAGACTGAAGCTTTCTTT. Its translation: CSAAEGSETEAFF.

This clonotype was observed a few times. The V gene is TRBV28, the J gene TRBJ2-7; the match to TRBD2 covers 8 bases. In germline, CDR1 is MDHEN, CDR2 SYDVKM. V dropped 3 bases and J dropped 4; count of bases not matched to a gene: 8. The CDR3 totals 15 residues. CDR3 sequence (DNA): TGTGCCAGCAGTTTGACGGGGGGGCCGAGGTACGAGCAGTACTTC. It specifies CASSLTGGPRYEQYF.

As regards this clonotype: A read error may explain this, as a much larger clone is one base away. The CDR3 reads CASSRNRWETQFF. The CDR3 DNA reads TGTGCCAGCAGTCGAAATAGATGGGAGACCCAGTTCTTC. The chain employs TRBV12-3 or TRBV12-4 and TRBJ2-1; possible D gene TRBD2, 5 bases. Trimming shortened V by 5 bases and J by 13 bases, and 18 bases separated the two germline ends. The CDR3 runs to 13 residues.

This chain uses TRBV7-9 with TRBJ2-2, with 11 bases matching TRBD1. This CDR3 has 17 amino acids. The trim removed 6 bases at V and 6 bases at J, leaving 12 bases unmatched. Germline CDR1 SEHNR, CDR2 FQNEAQ (reference sequence). CDR3 region: CASSRTGGSSLPGELFF. The CDR3, as DNA: TGTGCCAGCAGTCGGACAGGGGGCTCGTCTTTACCCGGGGAGCTGTTTTTT.

Of note for this clonotype: An end of the junction does not agree with germline; a read error may underlie this. The V call is TRBV5-6, the J call TRBJ1-2, with D perhaps TRBD1 (5 bases). This CDR3 is built from 11 residues. Looked up from germline, CDR1 is SGHDT and CDR2 is YYEEEE. The CDR3 bases are TGTGCCAGCGGCTTAGGGACCGGCTACACCTTC. This translates into CASGLGTGYTF.